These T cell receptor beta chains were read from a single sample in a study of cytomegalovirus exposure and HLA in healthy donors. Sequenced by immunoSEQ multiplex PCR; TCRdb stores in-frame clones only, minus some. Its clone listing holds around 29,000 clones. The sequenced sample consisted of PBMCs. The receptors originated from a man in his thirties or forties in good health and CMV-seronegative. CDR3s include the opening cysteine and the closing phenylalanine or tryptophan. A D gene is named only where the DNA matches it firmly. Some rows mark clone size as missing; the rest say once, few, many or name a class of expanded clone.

cdr3_nt: TGTGCCAGCAGACCTATCCGGACAGGGCTCTACGAGCAGTACTTC
cdr3_aa: CASRPIRTGLYEQYF
j_call: TRBJ2-7
d_call: TRBD1
clone_size: -
v_call: TRBV11-2

cdr3_nt: TGTGCCAGCAGCCCAGAAGTCGGACAGTCACCAGAGACCCAGTACTTC
cdr3_aa: CASSPEVGQSPETQYF
j_call: TRBJ2-5
d_call: -
clone_size: -
v_call: TRBV7-9

cdr3_nt: TGTGCCATCAGCGTGGACAGGCCGAACACTGAAGCTTTCTTT
cdr3_aa: CAISVDRPNTEAFF
j_call: TRBJ1-1
d_call: TRBD1
clone_size: medium-sized
v_call: TRBV10-3

cdr3_nt: TGTGCCGGAGGACAGGGGGCCAACTATGGCTACACCTTC
cdr3_aa: CAGGQGANYGYTF
j_call: TRBJ1-2
d_call: TRBD1
clone_size: -
v_call: TRBV2

cdr3_nt: TGTGCCAGCAGCCATGCCCGTAGCGGGGCGACTACGGAGCAGTACTTC
cdr3_aa: CASSHARSGATTEQYF
j_call: TRBJ2-7
d_call: TRBD2
clone_size: -
v_call: TRBV5-8

cdr3_nt: TGTGCCAGTAGTACACTTCAAATGAGGGATGAAGCTTTCTTT
cdr3_aa: CASSTLQMRDEAFF
j_call: TRBJ1-1
d_call: -
clone_size: -
v_call: TRBV19

cdr3_nt: TGTGCCAGAAGCTTGACAGGGTGTTGGGAGACCCAGTACTTC
cdr3_aa: CARSLTGCWETQYF
j_call: TRBJ2-5
d_call: -
clone_size: -
v_call: TRBV5-3

cdr3_nt: TGTGCCAGCAGTGCTAACGGAGGAACTAATGAAAAACTGTTTTTT
cdr3_aa: CASSANGGTNEKLFF
j_call: TRBJ1-4
d_call: -
clone_size: -
v_call: TRBV9

cdr3_nt: TGTGCCAGCAGCCGCGGGGCGGGGAGAAGTTGGGAGCAGTACTTC
cdr3_aa: CASSRGAGRSWEQYF
j_call: TRBJ2-7
d_call: -
clone_size: -
v_call: TRBV7-8

cdr3_nt: TGCGCCAGCAGCTTGGCGGGACAGGGCCTCTCCTACGAGCAGTACTTC
cdr3_aa: CASSLAGQGLSYEQYF
j_call: TRBJ2-7
d_call: TRBD1
clone_size: -
v_call: TRBV5-1

cdr3_nt: TGTGCCAGCAGTCCCCGAGGGGACAGGTTTTTTATTGGCTTC
cdr3_aa: CASSPRGDRFFIGF
j_call: TRBJ1-2
d_call: TRBD1
clone_size: -
v_call: TRBV6-5

cdr3_nt: TGTGCCAGCAGCCAAGTATCCGCGGAGCGCCAAGAGACCCAGTACTTC
cdr3_aa: CASSQVSAERQETQYF
j_call: TRBJ2-5
d_call: -
clone_size: -
v_call: TRBV4-2

cdr3_nt: TGCGCCAGCAGCTCCGGAGGCGGGACAGTCTCCTACGAGCAGTACTTC
cdr3_aa: CASSSGGGTVSYEQYF
j_call: TRBJ2-7
d_call: -
clone_size: -
v_call: TRBV5-1

cdr3_nt: TGTGCCTGGAGTGTTGGGGGCGCAGAGACCCAGTACTTC
cdr3_aa: CAWSVGGAETQYF
j_call: TRBJ2-5
d_call: -
clone_size: -
v_call: TRBV30

cdr3_nt: TGTGCCAGCAGCGCCGGGACTAGATTCAATGAGCAGTTCTTC
cdr3_aa: CASSAGTRFNEQFF
j_call: TRBJ2-1
d_call: TRBD2
clone_size: -
v_call: TRBV9

cdr3_nt: TGTGCCAGCAGTTTCGGGCAGGGCGGCAATCAGCCCCAGCATTTT
cdr3_aa: CASSFGQGGNQPQHF
j_call: TRBJ1-5
d_call: -
clone_size: -
v_call: TRBV27

cdr3_nt: TGTGCCAGCAGCTTAGGACAGGGGGCAATCGAGGATTCACCCCTCCACTTT
cdr3_aa: CASSLGQGAIEDSPLHF
j_call: TRBJ1-6
d_call: TRBD1
clone_size: -
v_call: TRBV11-3

cdr3_nt: TGCGCCAGCAGCCCGGGGGTCCGCCGTGAGGAGCAGTACTTC
cdr3_aa: CASSPGVRREEQYF
j_call: TRBJ2-7
d_call: -
clone_size: -
v_call: TRBV5-1

cdr3_nt: TGTGCCGGCGCCGGGACAGGGTGGAACGAGCAGTACTTC
cdr3_aa: CAGAGTGWNEQYF
j_call: TRBJ2-7
d_call: TRBD1
clone_size: -
v_call: TRBV7-9

cdr3_nt: TGTGCCAGCAGCGAACAGGGGGGTCAGCCCCAGCATTTT
cdr3_aa: CASSEQGGQPQHF
j_call: TRBJ1-5
d_call: TRBD1
clone_size: -
v_call: TRBV7-9

cdr3_nt: TGTGCCAGCAGGAAGATCGACAGTTACTATGGCTACACCTTC
cdr3_aa: CASRKIDSYYGYTF
j_call: TRBJ1-2
d_call: -
clone_size: -
v_call: TRBV27

cdr3_nt: TGTGCCGCGTCTCCAAACTCCTACGAGCAGTACTTC
cdr3_aa: CAASPNSYEQYF
j_call: TRBJ2-7
d_call: -
clone_size: -
v_call: TRBV18

cdr3_nt: TGTGCCAGCAGCAAAGGGGTAGGCCGAACTATGAACACTGAAGCTTTCTTT
cdr3_aa: CASSKGVGRTMNTEAFF
j_call: TRBJ1-1
d_call: -
clone_size: -
v_call: TRBV21-1

cdr3_nt: TGCGCCAGCAGCCAGGACGCGGACAGTCTAGCATTCTTT
cdr3_aa: CASSQDADSLAFF
j_call: TRBJ1-1
d_call: -
clone_size: -
v_call: TRBV4-3

cdr3_nt: TGTGCCAGCAGATCAGGGAGACTCGCTCCCCGGGGGGAGCAGTACTTC
cdr3_aa: CASRSGRLAPRGEQYF
j_call: TRBJ2-7
d_call: -
clone_size: -
v_call: TRBV28

cdr3_nt: TGTGCCAGCAGCTTAGGACTGGCCGGGAGTGCCTACGAGCAGTACTTC
cdr3_aa: CASSLGLAGSAYEQYF
j_call: TRBJ2-7
d_call: -
clone_size: -
v_call: TRBV11-2

cdr3_nt: TGTGCCAGCAGCTTATCAATCCTGGCCAACACCATATATTTT
cdr3_aa: CASSLSILANTIYF
j_call: TRBJ1-3
d_call: -
clone_size: -
v_call: TRBV7-8

cdr3_nt: TGTGCCAGCAGCCCTTGGACAGGGGTGAATTCACCCCTCCACTTT
cdr3_aa: CASSPWTGVNSPLHF
j_call: TRBJ1-6
d_call: TRBD1
clone_size: -
v_call: TRBV7-9

cdr3_nt: TGCGCCAGCAGACGACTGAAGTTAAGCGGGAGGGCAGGCACAGATACGCAGTATTTT
cdr3_aa: CASRRLKLSGRAGTDTQYF
j_call: TRBJ2-3
d_call: TRBD2
clone_size: -
v_call: TRBV4-1

cdr3_nt: TGTGCCAGCACCACCTTGGGGGGACTTGGATTAGATACGCAGTATTTT
cdr3_aa: CASTTLGGLGLDTQYF
j_call: TRBJ2-3
d_call: -
clone_size: -
v_call: TRBV7-8

cdr3_nt: TGTGCCAGCAGAGAAGCGGGAGGGCCATTAAATGAGCAGTTCTTC
cdr3_aa: CASREAGGPLNEQFF
j_call: TRBJ2-1
d_call: TRBD2
clone_size: -
v_call: TRBV27

cdr3_nt: TGTGCCAGCAGCTTGGGCCGATTCGACGGCTACACCTTC
cdr3_aa: CASSLGRFDGYTF
j_call: TRBJ1-2
d_call: -
clone_size: -
v_call: TRBV7-6

cdr3_nt: TGTGCCAGTAGTATGGGCCAAGGTGGTGAAAAACTGTTTTTT
cdr3_aa: CASSMGQGGEKLFF
j_call: TRBJ1-4
d_call: -
clone_size: -
v_call: TRBV19

cdr3_nt: TGCAGTGTTCCCCGGGACTTCGAGCAGTTCTTC
cdr3_aa: CSVPRDFEQFF
j_call: TRBJ2-1
d_call: -
clone_size: -
v_call: TRBV20-1

cdr3_nt: TGCAGCGTAACGGACAGGCAAGGTGGCTACACCTTC
cdr3_aa: CSVTDRQGGYTF
j_call: TRBJ1-2
d_call: TRBD1
clone_size: -
v_call: TRBV29-1

cdr3_nt: TGCGCCAGCACCCAGGGTGGCCACGAGCAGTACTTC
cdr3_aa: CASTQGGHEQYF
j_call: TRBJ2-7
d_call: -
clone_size: -
v_call: TRBV5-1

cdr3_nt: TGTGCCACCAGCAGGGACAGGTCGGATGAAAAACTGTTTTTT
cdr3_aa: CATSRDRSDEKLFF
j_call: TRBJ1-4
d_call: TRBD1
clone_size: -
v_call: TRBV15

cdr3_nt: TGTGCCAGCAGCTTAGGAGCGGGAGGGCGTTGGGAGACCCAGTACTTC
cdr3_aa: CASSLGAGGRWETQYF
j_call: TRBJ2-5
d_call: TRBD2
clone_size: -
v_call: TRBV7-9

cdr3_nt: TGCAGCGTTGAAGAAAGCCCGTCAACTTACGGCTACACCTTC
cdr3_aa: CSVEESPSTYGYTF
j_call: TRBJ1-2
d_call: -
clone_size: -
v_call: TRBV29-1

cdr3_nt: TGTGCCTGGAGTCTCAACCGACAGGGCCAGCAGTACTTC
cdr3_aa: CAWSLNRQGQQYF
j_call: TRBJ2-5
d_call: TRBD1
clone_size: -
v_call: TRBV30

cdr3_nt: TGTGCCAGCAGTCCCACCCGCAGAAATGAAAAACTGTTTTTT
cdr3_aa: CASSPTRRNEKLFF
j_call: TRBJ1-4
d_call: -
clone_size: -
v_call: TRBV7-2

cdr3_nt: TGTGCCAGCAGGGAGGGGTGGCCCGCTGAGCAGTTCTTC
cdr3_aa: CASREGWPAEQFF
j_call: TRBJ2-1
d_call: -
clone_size: -
v_call: TRBV2

cdr3_nt: TGTGCCAGCGGCGGTAACACCGGGGAGCTGTTTTTT
cdr3_aa: CASGGNTGELFF
j_call: TRBJ2-2
d_call: -
clone_size: -
v_call: TRBV28

cdr3_nt: TGTGCCAGCAGCTTAGAGGCCCGGGCGGGTCAGCCCCAGCATTTT
cdr3_aa: CASSLEARAGQPQHF
j_call: TRBJ1-5
d_call: -
clone_size: -
v_call: TRBV7-2

cdr3_nt: TGTGCCAGCAGCTTGGTTGGACAGGGTTTTTTGGAGCAGTTCTTC
cdr3_aa: CASSLVGQGFLEQFF
j_call: TRBJ2-1
d_call: TRBD1
clone_size: -
v_call: TRBV5-6

cdr3_nt: TGTGCCAGCTTGAGGGGGCGTTCGTCGACTGAAGCTTTCTTT
cdr3_aa: CASLRGRSSTEAFF
j_call: TRBJ1-1
d_call: TRBD1
clone_size: -
v_call: TRBV11-3

cdr3_nt: TGTGCCAGCAGCTTAACGCCAGAAGAGACCCAGTACTTC
cdr3_aa: CASSLTPEETQYF
j_call: TRBJ2-5
d_call: -
clone_size: -
v_call: TRBV7-3

cdr3_nt: TGTGCCAGCAGTGAATATATCGAGGGGGCTCCCACCGGGGAGCTGTTTTTT
cdr3_aa: CASSEYIEGAPTGELFF
j_call: TRBJ2-2
d_call: TRBD1
clone_size: -
v_call: TRBV25-1

cdr3_nt: TGTGCCAGCAGTGTAACAGGGGGCGACTATGGCTACACCTTC
cdr3_aa: CASSVTGGDYGYTF
j_call: TRBJ1-2
d_call: TRBD1
clone_size: -
v_call: TRBV28

cdr3_nt: TGTGCCAGTACCCGGGCAGGGAATGAAAAACTGTTTTTT
cdr3_aa: CASTRAGNEKLFF
j_call: TRBJ1-4
d_call: -
clone_size: -
v_call: TRBV19

cdr3_nt: TGTGCCAGCAGCTTAGCGCCTGGGACAGGAACCTACGAGCAGTACTTC
cdr3_aa: CASSLAPGTGTYEQYF
j_call: TRBJ2-7
d_call: TRBD1
clone_size: -
v_call: TRBV7-8

cdr3_nt: TGTGCCAGCAGCCCCGGACAGGCGATGGGCAATCAGCCCCAGCATTTT
cdr3_aa: CASSPGQAMGNQPQHF
j_call: TRBJ1-5
d_call: TRBD1
clone_size: -
v_call: TRBV27

cdr3_nt: TGTGCCAGCAGCCCTATACCAGGGGAATATCGGTCTGGAAACACCATATATTTT
cdr3_aa: CASSPIPGEYRSGNTIYF
j_call: TRBJ1-3
d_call: -
clone_size: -
v_call: TRBV7-9